Below are 24 T cell receptor beta chains sequenced from a single sample in a study of cytomegalovirus exposure and HLA in healthy donors. PCR primers comprised 60 Vbeta and 13 Jbeta primers. Profiling relied on immunoSEQ multiplex PCR, and the TCRdb table lists in-frame clones only, not all of them. The sample lists 130,000 or so clones; approximately 82% were seen once. Sequenced material: PBMCs. These receptors originate from a woman between 40 and 55 years old in good health and CMV-seronegative.

The rearrangement uses TRBV7-9 and TRBJ2-1; 11 bases line up with TRBD2. This CDR3 spans 16 amino acids. With 6 bases clipped from V and 6 bases from J, the junction kept 10 bases outside the gene matches. Germline values: CDR1 SEHNR, CDR2 FQNEAQ (reference sequence). This chain's CDR3 is CASSSILAGDVNEQFF. The CDR3 coding sequence is TGTGCCAGCAGTTCCATACTAGCGGGAGATGTCAATGAGCAGTTCTTC.

This chain uses TRBV7-9 with TRBJ1-1; TRBD1 might be the D (5 bases). Looked up from germline, CDR1 is SEHNR and CDR2 is FQNEAQ (reference sequence). Trimming removed 1 base at V and 1 base at J, with 13 bases between. The CDR3 has 16 residues. This CDR3 is CASSLEGQGGNTEAFF. The CDR3 DNA sequence: TGTGCCAGCAGCTTAGAGGGGCAGGGAGGGAACACTGAAGCTTTCTTT.

V gene TRBV7-8 combines with J gene TRBJ1-1; a weak D match, TRBD1 (6 bases). The V gene lost 3 bases and the J gene lost 7 bases, with 15 bases spanning the gap. The CDR3 has 14 residues. Germline V lookup: CDR1 SGHVS, CDR2 FQNEAQ. The CDR3 region has the DNA TGTGCCAGCAGCTTGTGGGACACCGACCTTGAAGCTTTCTTT. It yields the protein CASSLWDTDLEAFF.

As for this clone: This sample also contains other DNA sequences that code for the same CDR3. The chain employs TRBV4-1 and TRBJ1-1, with no clear D. Germline V CDR1 and CDR2: MGHRA, YSYEKL. The CDR3 totals 13 residues. Trimming left V 0 bases short and J 5 bases short, with 7 bases between. CDR3 DNA sequence: TGCGCCAGCAGCCAAGAACGGGGAACTGAAGCTTTCTTT. It codes for CASSQERGTEAFF.

J is TRBJ2-7 and V is TRBV2; 10 nucleotides line up with TRBD1. From germline, CDR1 is SNHLY and CDR2 FYNNEI. CDR3 length equals 13 residues. The trim removed 6 bases at V and 5 bases at J, leaving 4 bases unmatched. CDR3 DNA: TGTGCCAGCAGATGGGACAGGGGAGACGAGCAGTACTTC. Its translation: CASRWDRGDEQYF.

Points on this clone: Distinct nucleotide sequences in the sample also encode this CDR3. V and J are TRBV6-1 and TRBJ1-5; D perhaps matches TRBD1 (6 bases). CDR3 length: 14 amino acids. V was shortened by 2 bases and J by 4 bases, with 9 bases between the two germline ends. Germline lookup yields CDR1 MNHNS and CDR2 SASEGT. CDR3 DNA sequence: TGTGCCAGCAGTGAACAGGGGCTAAATCAGCCCCAGCATTTT. Residues: CASSEQGLNQPQHF.

The chain couples TRBV28 to TRBJ2-2; 8 bases are a match to TRBD2. CDR3 size: 16 residues. Germline-derived CDR1 and CDR2 are MDHEN and SYDVKM. V shed 3 bases and J 4 bases; nucleotides not matched to a gene: 7. CDR3 loop: CASSFNGRAFTGELFF. The DNA for the CDR3 is TGTGCCAGCAGTTTCAACGGGAGGGCCTTCACCGGGGAGCTGTTTTTT.

This clone is a singleton in its sample. The chain uses TRBV5-4 and TRBJ2-5; 11 bases are a match to TRBD2. V was pared by 6 bases and J by 5 bases, with 6 bases of the junction left unmatched. From germline, CDR1 is SGHNT and CDR2 YYREEE (reference sequence). This CDR3 region has 14 residues. CDR3 protein: CASTETSGDETQYF. In DNA, the CDR3 is TGTGCCAGCACCGAGACTAGCGGGGACGAGACCCAGTACTTC. Looking up the rest from reference TRBV5-4 and TRBJ2-5 gives the full variable domain: ETGVTQSPTHLIKTRGQQVTLRCSSQSGHNTVSWYQQALGQGPQFIFQYYREEENGRGNFPPRFSGLQFPNYSSELNVNALELDDSALYLCASTETSGDETQYFGPGTRLLVL.

This clone has only one observation. This chain links TRBV29-1 with TRBJ1-3, with unresolved D. The V and J ends lost 7 bases and 2 bases respectively, with 6 bases between them. This CDR3 has 11 amino acids. Germline loops: CDR1 SQVTM, CDR2 ANQGSEA. CDR3 sequence: CSARTGNTIYF. The CDR3 region has the DNA TGCAGCGCCAGAACTGGAAACACCATATATTTT.

This chain links TRBV12-5 with TRBJ1-2; possible D gene TRBD1, 5 bases. Trimming removed 2 bases at V and 6 bases at J, with 16 bases between. This CDR3 has 15 residues. CDR1 is LGHNT, CDR2 FRNRAP, per germline. Here the CDR3 reads CASGLYGREGDGYTF. In DNA, the CDR3 is TGTGCTAGTGGTTTGTACGGCAGGGAGGGAGATGGCTACACCTTC.

CDR3: CASSHDPQGTQETQYF. The DNA of the CDR3 is TGCGCCAGCAGCCACGACCCACAGGGTACCCAAGAGACCCAGTACTTC. The chain is built from TRBV4-3 and TRBJ2-5, with D maybe TRBD1 (6 bases). CDR3 length equals 16 residues. CDR1 LGHNA and CDR2 YSLEER come from the germline V gene. The ends were cut back, 3 bases at V and 1 base at J, with 15 bases in the middle.

The rearrangement joins TRBV7-3 to TRBJ2-1; 8 positions match TRBD2. The CDR3 sequence is 17 residues long. The V and J ends lost 1 base and 8 bases, in that order; junction bases with no gene match: 13. Germline V gives CDR1 SGHTA, CDR2 FQGTGA. Here the CDR3 DNA reads TGTGCCAGCAGCTTAAATCTGCGGGGGGAATTACGAGATGAGCAGTTCTTC. Amino acids: CASSLNLRGELRDEQFF.

The chain combines TRBV7-9 with TRBJ1-2; 10 positions agree with TRBD1. There are 16 residues in the CDR3. In germline, CDR1 is SEHNR, CDR2 FQNEAQ (reference sequence). V was clipped by 3 bases and J by 6 bases; unmatched bases: 10. CDR3 sequence: CASSFHRDRGINGYTF. The DNA of the CDR3 is TGTGCCAGCAGCTTCCACCGGGACAGGGGTATAAATGGCTACACCTTC. The full variable domain, in which reference TRBV7-9 and TRBJ1-2 provide the parts outside the CDR3, is DTGVSQNPRHKITKRGQNVTFRCDPISEHNRLYWYRQTLGQGPEFLTYFQNEAQLEKSRLLSDRFSAERPKGSFSTLEIQRTEQGDSAMYLCASSFHRDRGINGYTFGSGTRLTVV.

The gene calls are TRBV7-2 and TRBJ1-2; 7 bases fit TRBD1. CDR3 length: 14 amino acids. Per the germline V gene, CDR1 is SGHTA and CDR2 is FQGNSA. Trimming removed 5 bases from V and 4 bases from J; junction bases left unmatched: 7. The CDR3 DNA reads as TGTGCCAGCAGCCCATCACAGGGGATCTATGGCTACACCTTC. It encodes CASSPSQGIYGYTF.

This chain links TRBV5-4 with TRBJ2-5, with 8 bases fitting TRBD1. V lost 5 bases, J lost 2 bases, and 2 bases stayed unmatched. In germline, CDR1 is SGHNT, CDR2 YYREEE (reference sequence). CDR3 length: 13 amino acids. DNA of the CDR3: TGTGCCAGCAGGGGACAGGAACAAGAGACCCAGTACTTC. Its protein product is CASRGQEQETQYF.

The rearrangement joins TRBV11-3 to TRBJ2-7; 7 bases agree with TRBD1. Trimming removed 5 bases from V and 2 bases from J; junction bases left unmatched: 9. Germline V gene data show CDR1 as SGHNT and CDR2 as YENEEA. The CDR3 sequence is 15 residues long. CDR3: CASSDRERTPYEQYF. The CDR3 nucleotides are TGTGCCAGCAGCGACAGGGAAAGAACGCCCTACGAGCAGTACTTC.

The V call is TRBV6-5, the J call TRBJ2-5; 7 bases match TRBD2. The CDR3 is made up of 15 amino acids. The ends lost 2 bases at V and 2 bases at J; junction bases unmatched: 5. Germline loops: CDR1 MNHEY, CDR2 SVGAGI. In DNA, the CDR3 is TGTGCCAGCAGTTACGGGGGGGGTCGGCAAGAGACCCAGTACTTC. This sequence encodes CASSYGGGRQETQYF.

The genes are TRBV6-5 and TRBJ2-5; D unresolved. There are 15 residues in the CDR3. Germline assignment: CDR1 MNHEY and CDR2 SVGAGI. Deletions cut 3 bases from V and 4 bases from J, with 15 bases between. The CDR3 spells CASSYLTTDLETQYF. The CDR3, as DNA: TGTGCCAGCAGTTATCTAACGACTGACTTAGAGACCCAGTACTTC.

The chain recombines TRBV11-1 with TRBJ2-3, with TRBD2 matching 9 bases. The length of the CDR3 is 16 residues. Germline CDR1 reads SGHAT; CDR2 reads FQDESV (reference sequence). V was clipped by 5 bases and J by 4 bases; unmatched bases: 10. The CDR3: CASSGIAGVRSDTQYF. CDR3 sequence (DNA): TGTGCCAGCAGCGGTATAGCGGGAGTGAGGTCAGATACGCAGTATTTT.

This clone was seen only a few times. This chain connects TRBV4-3 to TRBJ2-3, with 10 bases identical to TRBD2. Germline-derived CDR1 and CDR2 are LGHNA and YSLEER. Trimming cost V 0 bases and J 8 bases; bases outside gene matches: 14. This CDR3 contains 18 residues. Here the CDR3 DNA reads TGCGCCAGCAGCCAAGATATTAAGCGGGAGGGCTTCTGGGGTACGCAGTATTTT. It yields the protein CASSQDIKREGFWGTQYF.

The rearrangement joins TRBV9 to TRBJ1-1; D is uncertain. Trimming stripped 1 base from V and 1 base from J, with 17 bases between. Germline V gene sequence: CDR1 SGDLS, CDR2 YYNGEE. The CDR3 loop spans 17 amino acids. CDR3: CASSVSAFATGNTEAFF. CDR3 bases: TGTGCCAGCAGCGTAAGTGCCTTTGCTACGGGGAACACTGAAGCTTTCTTT.

This chain links TRBV27 with TRBJ2-5; 8 nucleotides match TRBD2. Germline trimming cut 3 bases from V and 5 bases from J; bases unmatched to any gene: 8. This CDR3 region has 15 residues. From germline, CDR1 is MNHEY and CDR2 SMNVEV (reference sequence). In DNA form, the CDR3 reads TGTGCCAGCAGTTTTACCAGCGGGAGTTGGGAGACCCAGTACTTC. Translation: CASSFTSGSWETQYF.

The chain uses TRBV5-4 and TRBJ1-1, with 7 bases lining up with TRBD1. After removal of 2 bases from V and 0 bases from J, the junction contained 10 bases not matched to a gene. The CDR3 sequence is 17 residues long. Germline CDR1 and CDR2: SGHNT and YYREEE (reference sequence). The CDR3 is CASSFSRDTGVNTEAFF. CDR3 nucleotides: TGTGCCAGCAGCTTTTCCCGCGATACAGGGGTGAACACTGAAGCTTTCTTT.

A few counts support this clone. The chain has TRBV7-9 and TRBJ1-1, with D possibly TRBD1 on 5 matching bases. V lost 1 base and J 3 bases, leaving 9 bases between the germline ends. There are 14 residues in the CDR3. The germline CDR1 and CDR2 sequences are SEHNR and FQNEAQ (reference sequence). This CDR3 is CASSLGRGDTEAFF. Written as DNA, the CDR3 is TGTGCCAGCAGCTTAGGACGGGGGGACACTGAAGCTTTCTTT. The variable domain in full, completed from reference TRBV7-9 and TRBJ1-1, reads DTGVSQNPRHKITKRGQNVTFRCDPISEHNRLYWYRQTLGQGPEFLTYFQNEAQLEKSRLLSDRFSAERPKGSFSTLEIQRTEQGDSAMYLCASSLGRGDTEAFFGQGTRLTVV.